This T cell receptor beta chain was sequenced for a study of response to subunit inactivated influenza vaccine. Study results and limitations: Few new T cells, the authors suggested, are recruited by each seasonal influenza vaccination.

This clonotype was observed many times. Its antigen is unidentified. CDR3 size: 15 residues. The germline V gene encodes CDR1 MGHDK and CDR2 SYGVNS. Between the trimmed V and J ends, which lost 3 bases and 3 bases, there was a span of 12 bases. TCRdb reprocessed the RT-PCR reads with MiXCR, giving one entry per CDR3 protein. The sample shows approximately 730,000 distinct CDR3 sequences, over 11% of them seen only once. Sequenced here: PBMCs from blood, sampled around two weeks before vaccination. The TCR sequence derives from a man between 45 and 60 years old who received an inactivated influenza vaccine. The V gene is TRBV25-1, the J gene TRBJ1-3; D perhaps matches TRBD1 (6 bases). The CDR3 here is CASSDRGGGGNTIYF. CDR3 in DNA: TGTGCCAGCAGTGACAGGGGAGGTGGTGGAAACACCATATATTTT.